This T cell receptor (beta chain) was captured by sequencing in a study of post-analysis software for immune sequencing data. Unique molecular identifiers featured in each of the TCR beta cDNA libraries. MiXCR, run by TCRdb on the PCR reads, gives a single entry per CDR3 protein. The data show around 710,000 distinct CDR3 sequences, under 60% seen once. The CDR3 runs 13 residues. Trimming removed 8 bases from V and 0 bases from J; junction bases left unmatched: 0. Per the germline V gene, CDR1 is MNHEY and CDR2 is SMNVEV (reference sequence). In its sample, this clonotype was seen a few times. Antigen: not known. Study results and caveats: Comparison with controls showed significantly lower normalized Chao1 diversity in multiple sclerosis patients. TRBV5-6, TRBV5-1 and TRBV20-1 belonged to a set of roughly five TRBV segments that were more frequent in patients than controls.

The origin of this receptor is a girl aged 5 to 17 with multiple sclerosis. The sequenced material came from blood. This chain connects TRBV27 to TRBJ1-2; 10 bases fit TRBD1. The CDR3 region has the DNA TGTGCCAGCGGGACAGGGGCTAACTATGGCTACACCTTC. It specifies CASGTGANYGYTF.